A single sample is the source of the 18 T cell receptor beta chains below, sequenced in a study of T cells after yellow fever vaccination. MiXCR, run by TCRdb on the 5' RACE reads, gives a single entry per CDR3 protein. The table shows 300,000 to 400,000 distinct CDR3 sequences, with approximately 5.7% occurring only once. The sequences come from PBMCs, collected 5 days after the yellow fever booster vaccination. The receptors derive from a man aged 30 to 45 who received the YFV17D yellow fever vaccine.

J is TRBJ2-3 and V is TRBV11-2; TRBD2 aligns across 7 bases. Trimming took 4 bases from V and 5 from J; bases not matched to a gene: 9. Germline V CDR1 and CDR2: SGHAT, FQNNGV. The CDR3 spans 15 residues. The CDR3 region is CASSWGGGREDTQYF. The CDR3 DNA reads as TGTGCCAGCAGCTGGGGGGGAGGGCGCGAAGATACGCAGTATTTT.

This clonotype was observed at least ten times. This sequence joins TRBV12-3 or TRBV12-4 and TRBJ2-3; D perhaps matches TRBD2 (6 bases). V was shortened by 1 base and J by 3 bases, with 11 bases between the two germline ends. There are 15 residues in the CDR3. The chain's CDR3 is CASSLGNSGTDTQYF. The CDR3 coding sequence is TGTGCCAGCAGTTTAGGAAATAGCGGTACAGATACGCAGTATTTT.

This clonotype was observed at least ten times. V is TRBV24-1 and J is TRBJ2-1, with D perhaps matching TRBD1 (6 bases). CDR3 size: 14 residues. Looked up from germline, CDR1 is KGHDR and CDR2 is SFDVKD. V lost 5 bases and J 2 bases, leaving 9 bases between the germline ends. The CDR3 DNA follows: TGTGCCACCAGTGTGGGGGACACCTACAATGAGCAGTTCTTC. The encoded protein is CATSVGDTYNEQFF.

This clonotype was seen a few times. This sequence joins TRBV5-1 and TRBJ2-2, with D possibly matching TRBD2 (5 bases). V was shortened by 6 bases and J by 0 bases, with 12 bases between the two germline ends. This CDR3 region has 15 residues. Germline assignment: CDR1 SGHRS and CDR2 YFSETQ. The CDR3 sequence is CASNPGGPNTGELFF. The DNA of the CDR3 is TGCGCCAGCAACCCCGGAGGACCGAACACCGGGGAGCTGTTTTTT.

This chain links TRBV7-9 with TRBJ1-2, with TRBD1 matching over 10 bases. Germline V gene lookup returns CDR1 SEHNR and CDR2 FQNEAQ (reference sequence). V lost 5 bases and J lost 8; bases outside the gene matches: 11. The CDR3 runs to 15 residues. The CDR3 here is CASSRAGTGENGYTF. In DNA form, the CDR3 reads TGTGCCAGCAGCCGCGCCGGGACAGGGGAAAACGGCTACACCTTC.

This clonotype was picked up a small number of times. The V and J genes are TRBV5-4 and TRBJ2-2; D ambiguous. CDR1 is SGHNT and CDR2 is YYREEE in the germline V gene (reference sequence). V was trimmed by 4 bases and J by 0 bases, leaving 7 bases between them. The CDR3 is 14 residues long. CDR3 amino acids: CASSTPSNTGELFF. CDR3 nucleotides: TGTGCCAGCAGCACCCCCTCGAACACCGGGGAGCTGTTTTTT.

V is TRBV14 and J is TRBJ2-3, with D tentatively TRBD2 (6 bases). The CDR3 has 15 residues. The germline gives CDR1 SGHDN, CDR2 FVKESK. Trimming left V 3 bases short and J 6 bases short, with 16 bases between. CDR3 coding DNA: TGTGCCAGCAGCCAGGATGACGGGAGCGGGGATACGCAGTATTTT. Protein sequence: CASSQDDGSGDTQYF.

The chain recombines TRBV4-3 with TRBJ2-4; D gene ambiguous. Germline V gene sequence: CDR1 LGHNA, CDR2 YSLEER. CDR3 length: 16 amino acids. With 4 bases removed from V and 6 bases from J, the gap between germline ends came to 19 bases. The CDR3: CASSPGAWHGRNIQYF. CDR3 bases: TGCGCCAGCAGCCCAGGAGCGTGGCATGGACGAAACATTCAGTACTTC.

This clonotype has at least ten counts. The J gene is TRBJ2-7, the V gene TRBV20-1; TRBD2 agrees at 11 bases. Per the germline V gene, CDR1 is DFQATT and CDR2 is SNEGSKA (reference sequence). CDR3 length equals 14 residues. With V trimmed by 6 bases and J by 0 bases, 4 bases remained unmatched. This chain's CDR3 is CSATGLAASYEQYF. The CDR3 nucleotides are TGCAGTGCGACGGGACTAGCGGCCTCCTACGAGCAGTACTTC.

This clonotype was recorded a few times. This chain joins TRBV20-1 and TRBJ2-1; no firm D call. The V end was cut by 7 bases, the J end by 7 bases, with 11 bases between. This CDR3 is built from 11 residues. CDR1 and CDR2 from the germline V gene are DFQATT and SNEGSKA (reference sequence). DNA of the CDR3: TGCAGTGTCAGAGATGGGAATGAGCAGTTCTTC. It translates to CSVRDGNEQFF.

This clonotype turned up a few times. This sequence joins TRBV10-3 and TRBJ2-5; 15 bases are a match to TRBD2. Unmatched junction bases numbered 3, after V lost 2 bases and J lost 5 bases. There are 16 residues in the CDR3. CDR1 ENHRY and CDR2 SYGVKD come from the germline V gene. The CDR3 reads CAISEGGLAGGETQYF. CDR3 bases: TGTGCCATCAGTGAGGGGGGACTAGCGGGAGGTGAGACCCAGTACTTC.

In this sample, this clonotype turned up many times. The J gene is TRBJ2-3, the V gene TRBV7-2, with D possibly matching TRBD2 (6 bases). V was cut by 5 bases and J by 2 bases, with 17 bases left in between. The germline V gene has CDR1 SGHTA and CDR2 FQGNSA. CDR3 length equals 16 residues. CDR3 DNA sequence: TGTGCCAGCAGCCCCTCCCGGCGGGGATACACAGATACGCAGTATTTT. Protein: CASSPSRRGYTDTQYF.

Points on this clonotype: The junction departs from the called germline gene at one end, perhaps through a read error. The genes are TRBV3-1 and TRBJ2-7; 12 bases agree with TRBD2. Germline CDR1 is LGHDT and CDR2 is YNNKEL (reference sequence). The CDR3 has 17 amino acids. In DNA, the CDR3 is TGTGCCAGCTGCCAAGTTCTCGGACTAGCGGGACACTACGAGCAGTACTTC. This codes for CASCQVLGLAGHYEQYF.

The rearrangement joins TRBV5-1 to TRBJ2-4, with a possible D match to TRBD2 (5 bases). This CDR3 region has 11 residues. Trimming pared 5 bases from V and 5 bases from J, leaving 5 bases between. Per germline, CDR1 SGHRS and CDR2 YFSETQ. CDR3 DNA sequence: TGCGCCAGCAGGGGAGAAAACATTCAGTACTTC. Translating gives CASRGENIQYF.

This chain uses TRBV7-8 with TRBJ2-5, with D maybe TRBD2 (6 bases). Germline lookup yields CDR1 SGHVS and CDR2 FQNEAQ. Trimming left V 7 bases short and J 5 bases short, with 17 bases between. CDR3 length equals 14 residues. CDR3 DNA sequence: TGTGCCAGCATCCCGGGACTTTCGGGGGAGACCCAGTACTTC. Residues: CASIPGLSGETQYF. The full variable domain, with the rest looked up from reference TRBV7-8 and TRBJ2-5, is GAGVSQSPRYKVAKRGQDVALRCDPISGHVSLFWYQQALGQGPEFLTYFQNEAQLDKSGLPSDRFFAERPEGSVSTLKIQRTQQEDSAVYLCASIPGLSGETQYFGPGTRLLVL.

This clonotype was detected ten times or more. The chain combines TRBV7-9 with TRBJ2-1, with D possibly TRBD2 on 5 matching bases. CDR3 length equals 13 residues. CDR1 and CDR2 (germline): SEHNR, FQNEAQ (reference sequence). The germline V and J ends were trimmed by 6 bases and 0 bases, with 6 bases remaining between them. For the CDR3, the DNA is TGTGCCAGCAGAGCGGTCTCCTACAATGAGCAGTTCTTC. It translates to CASRAVSYNEQFF. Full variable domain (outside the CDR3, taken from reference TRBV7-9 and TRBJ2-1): DTGVSQNPRHKITKRGQNVTFRCDPISEHNRLYWYRQTLGQGPEFLTYFQNEAQLEKSRLLSDRFSAERPKGSFSTLEIQRTEQGDSAMYLCASRAVSYNEQFFGPGTRLTVL.

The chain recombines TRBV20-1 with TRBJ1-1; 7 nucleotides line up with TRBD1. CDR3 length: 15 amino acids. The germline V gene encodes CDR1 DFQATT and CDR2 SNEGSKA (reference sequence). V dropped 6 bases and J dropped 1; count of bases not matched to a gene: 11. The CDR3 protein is CSAQPPTGRNTEAFF. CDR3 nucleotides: TGCAGTGCCCAACCCCCGACAGGGAGGAACACTGAAGCTTTCTTT.

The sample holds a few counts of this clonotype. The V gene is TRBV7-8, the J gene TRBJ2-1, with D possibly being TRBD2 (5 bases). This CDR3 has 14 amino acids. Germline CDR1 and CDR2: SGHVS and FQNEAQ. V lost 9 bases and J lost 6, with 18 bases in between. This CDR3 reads CASSPRWESNEQFF. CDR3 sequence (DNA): TGTGCCAGTTCCCCCCGGTGGGAGAGCAATGAGCAGTTCTTC.